One sample yielded the 20 T cell receptor beta chains listed below, sequenced in a study of blood T cell repertoires in COVID-19. TCRdb's table, derived via immunoSEQ multiplex PCR, lists solely in-frame clones and lacks some. The sample shows about 120,000 clones, around 86% of them seen only once. Material for sequencing was peripheral blood. Receptor source: a man older than 75 with active or convalescent COVID-19.

The chain carries TRBV3-1 (or the pseudogene TRBV3-2) and TRBJ2-1; 8 bases align to TRBD2. CDR1 LGHDT and CDR2 YNNKEL come from the germline V gene (reference sequence). The length of the CDR3 is 15 residues. Losses at the gene ends were 0 bases for V and 12 bases for J; bases not matched to a gene: 10. DNA of the CDR3: TGTGCCAGCAGCCAAGATACAGCGGGAGTGCGAGGGCAGTTCTTC. This sequence encodes CASSQDTAGVRGQFF.

The V and J genes are TRBV19 and TRBJ2-1; maybe TRBD2 (5 bases). The CDR3 totals 15 residues. Trimming took 2 bases from V and 3 from J, leaving 11 bases between them. Germline CDR1 reads LNHDA; CDR2 reads SQIVND (reference sequence). CDR3 DNA sequence: TGTGCCAGTAGTATAAGGCTAGCCGACTACAATGAGCAGTTCTTC. It encodes CASSIRLADYNEQFF. Full variable domain (rest looked up from reference TRBV19 and TRBJ2-1): DGGITQSPKYLFRKEGQNVTLSCEQNLNHDAMYWYRQDPGQGLRLIYYSQIVNDFQKGDIAEGYSVSREKKESFPLTVTSAQKNPTAFYLCASSIRLADYNEQFFGPGTRLTVL.

The gene calls are TRBV9 and TRBJ1-6; no clear D. V shed 0 bases and J shed 9 bases, with 4 bases lying between them. There are 12 residues in the CDR3. In germline, CDR1 is SGDLS, CDR2 YYNGEE. As DNA, the CDR3 is TGTGCCAGCAGCGTAGGGAGTTCACCCCTCCACTTT. It translates to CASSVGSSPLHF. Together with reference TRBV9 and TRBJ1-6, the CDR3 gives the full variable domain: DSGVTQTPKHLITATGQRVTLRCSPRSGDLSVYWYQQSLDQGLQFLIQYYNGEERAKGNILERFSAQQFPDLHSELNLSSLELGDSALYFCASSVGSSPLHFGNGTRLTVT.

The chain recombines TRBV7-2 with TRBJ1-3, with TRBD1 identical over 11 bases. This CDR3 spans 16 amino acids. The J segment lost 0 bases and the V segment lost 6 bases, leaving 4 bases of the junction unmatched. Per the germline V gene, CDR1 is SGHTA and CDR2 is FQGNSA. The CDR3 protein is CASRRTGGNSGNTIYF. The CDR3, as DNA: TGTGCCAGCAGAAGGACAGGGGGCAACTCTGGAAACACCATATATTTT.

The rearrangement links TRBV6-1 to TRBJ2-6; D might be TRBD2 (7 bases). Germline CDR1 reads MNHNS; CDR2 reads SASEGT. The CDR3 is 20 amino acids. V was trimmed by 2 bases and J by 0 bases, leaving 20 bases between them. The CDR3 protein is CASSESGGLIPYSGANVLTF. The CDR3 DNA follows: TGTGCCAGCAGTGAATCGGGGGGCTTAATTCCCTACTCTGGGGCCAACGTCCTGACTTTC.

This chain links TRBV5-4 with TRBJ1-1; no firm D call. The CDR3 covers 12 residues. Germline CDR1 reads SGHNT; CDR2 reads YYREEE (reference sequence). The V and J ends lost 0 bases and 6 bases respectively, with 6 bases between them. The CDR3 loop reads CASSLVNSEAFF. CDR3 DNA sequence: TGTGCCAGCAGCTTGGTTAATTCTGAAGCTTTCTTT.

V gene TRBV15 combines with J gene TRBJ1-6; 7 nucleotides match TRBD1. Germline V gene sequence: CDR1 LNHNV, CDR2 YYDKDF (reference sequence). V shed 2 bases, J shed 6 bases, and the junction held 7 bases outside the gene matches. CDR3 length: 16 amino acids. The CDR3 spells CATSRPPGQVNSPLHF. CDR3 sequence (DNA): TGTGCCACCAGCAGACCGCCAGGACAGGTTAATTCACCCCTCCACTTT.

The genes are TRBV6-2 or TRBV6-3 and TRBJ2-2, with D perhaps TRBD1 (5 bases). Trimming took off 5 bases at V and 0 bases at J, with 7 bases between the two ends. The CDR3 length is 14 residues. CDR1 and CDR2 (germline): MNHEY, SVGEGT. CDR3 region: CASSADTNTGELFF. CDR3 nucleotides: TGTGCCAGCAGTGCGGACACGAACACCGGGGAGCTGTTTTTT.

This clone appeared a single time. The chain recombines TRBV2 with TRBJ2-5; 10 nucleotides line up with TRBD1. This CDR3 has 15 amino acids. The germline CDR1 and CDR2 sequences are SNHLY and FYNNEI. Losses at the gene ends were 7 bases for V and 5 bases for J; bases not matched to a gene: 10. The chain's CDR3 is CASNPVTGGLETQYF. The CDR3 nucleotides read TGTGCCAGCAACCCCGTGACAGGGGGCTTGGAGACCCAGTACTTC.

This sequence joins TRBV3-1 (or the pseudogene TRBV3-2) and TRBJ1-6; perhaps TRBD1 as D (6 bases). This CDR3 is built from 14 residues. Germline CDR1 and CDR2: LGHDT and YNNKEL (reference sequence). The V and J ends lost 6 bases and 8 bases respectively, with 14 bases between them. CDR3: CASRHTDRYSPLHF. CDR3 coding DNA: TGTGCCAGCAGACACACCGACAGGTATTCACCCCTCCACTTT.

J is TRBJ2-7 and V is TRBV7-9, with 10 bases matching TRBD1. Germline CDR1 reads SEHNR; CDR2 reads FQNEAQ (reference sequence). V gave up 4 bases and J gave up 2 bases; unmatched junction bases: 5. The CDR3 sequence is 15 residues long. The CDR3 is CASSSGTGAAYEQYF. The CDR3 DNA is TGTGCCAGCAGCTCGGGGACAGGGGCCGCCTACGAGCAGTACTTC. The full variable domain, in which reference TRBV7-9 and TRBJ2-7 provide the parts outside the CDR3, is DTGVSQNPRHKITKRGQNVTFRCDPISEHNRLYWYRQTLGQGPEFLTYFQNEAQLEKSRLLSDRFSAERPKGSFSTLEIQRTEQGDSAMYLCASSSGTGAAYEQYFGPGTRLTVT.

The chain combines TRBV7-8 with TRBJ2-3, with 8 bases that match TRBD2. The length of the CDR3 is 19 residues. Germline V gene data show CDR1 as SGHVS and CDR2 as FQNEAQ. V lost 1 base to trimming and J lost 0 bases; unmatched junction nucleotides: 12. CDR3 bases: TGTGCCAGCAGCTTAGTTGGCGGGCGGCGGGGGGTTAGCACAGATACGCAGTATTTT. Translation gives CASSLVGGRRGVSTDTQYF.

The V gene is TRBV29-1, the J gene TRBJ1-2; 8 positions match TRBD1. This CDR3 region has 16 residues. Germline trimming cut 8 bases from V and 5 bases from J; bases unmatched to any gene: 19. Germline values: CDR1 SQVTM, CDR2 ANQGSEA. The CDR3 coding sequence is TGCAGCCCTCTTCGCGATCCGGGACAGGATGGGTATGGCTACACCTTC. Its protein product is CSPLRDPGQDGYGYTF. Combining the CDR3 with reference TRBV29-1 and TRBJ1-2 gives the whole variable domain SAVISQKPSRDICQRGTSLTIQCQVDSQVTMMFWYRQQPGQSLTLIATANQGSEATYESGFVIDKFPISRPNLTFSTLTVSNMSPEDSSIYLCSPLRDPGQDGYGYTFGSGTRLTVV.

The chain carries TRBV19 and TRBJ1-2; 9 nucleotides match TRBD1. The germline CDR1 and CDR2 sequences are LNHDA and SQIVND (reference sequence). This CDR3 region has 18 residues. With V trimmed by 4 bases and J by 3 bases, 15 bases remained unmatched. In DNA form, the CDR3 reads TGTGCCAGTAGTAAGGCCGGACAGGGGAGGTGGTTTGACTATGGCTACACCTTC. Its translation: CASSKAGQGRWFDYGYTF.

The chain employs TRBV7-2 and TRBJ2-3; 10 nucleotides match TRBD2. V was pared by 8 bases and J by 3 bases, with 17 bases of the junction left unmatched. This CDR3 is 18 amino acids long. Germline loops: CDR1 SGHTA, CDR2 FQGNSA. The CDR3 DNA sequence: TGTGCCAGCCTCCCGGGGTGGCTAGCGGGAGTGGGGACAGATACGCAGTATTTT. This codes for CASLPGWLAGVGTDTQYF.

This clone was found many times. The chain has TRBV19 and TRBJ1-2; 8 bases agree with TRBD1. The germline gives CDR1 LNHDA, CDR2 SQIVND (reference sequence). Trimming at V came to 3 bases and at J to 11 bases, leaving 5 bases not matched to a gene. The CDR3 is 12 residues long. The CDR3 region has the DNA TGTGCCAGTAGTATCGGACAGGGTTGGTACACCTTC. It yields the protein CASSIGQGWYTF.

This rearrangement joins TRBV5-1 to TRBJ1-2, with TRBD1 identical over 9 bases. The CDR3 totals 15 residues. Per germline, CDR1 SGHRS and CDR2 YFSETQ. Trimming took 4 bases from V and 6 from J; bases not matched to a gene: 10. This CDR3 reads CASSPSRGQGNGYTF. The CDR3 coding sequence is TGCGCCAGCAGCCCCTCTCGGGGACAGGGAAATGGCTACACCTTC.

The CDR3 sequence is CASSVTGDTDTQYF. DNA for the CDR3: TGTGCCAGTAGTGTGACAGGGGACACAGATACGCAGTATTTT. The chain couples TRBV19 to TRBJ2-3; 8 nucleotides line up with TRBD1. V trimming: 5 bases; J trimming: 2 bases; junction bases outside the gene matches: 3. The CDR3 consists of 14 residues. Germline loops: CDR1 LNHDA, CDR2 SQIVND (reference sequence).

V gene TRBV6-2 or TRBV6-3 combines with J gene TRBJ2-3; the match to TRBD2 covers 9 bases. V lost 2 bases, J lost 3 bases, and 3 bases stayed unmatched. Germline CDR1 and CDR2: MNHEY and SVGEGT. This CDR3 contains 15 residues. Written as DNA, the CDR3 is TGTGCCAGCAGTTACCTAGCGGGATTTACAGATACGCAGTATTTT. It codes for CASSYLAGFTDTQYF.

This chain joins TRBV6-4 and TRBJ2-3; 7 bases map to TRBD2. J gave up 3 bases and V 4 bases, and 7 bases lay outside the gene matches. The V gene's germline CDR1 is MRHNA and CDR2 SNTAGT. The CDR3 runs 15 residues. The CDR3 DNA reads TGTGCCAGCAGTGCCTCCTCTAGCGGAACAGATACGCAGTATTTT. Protein: CASSASSSGTDTQYF.